A selection of T cell receptor beta chains follows, all from one sample in a study of control samples from healthy donors and cancer patients. Generated by immunoSEQ multiplex PCR, the TCRdb table keeps only in-frame clones and is missing some. The data contain 170,000 or so clones, just under 95% of them singletons. The sequenced material came from blood. These receptor sequences come from a young man in good health. The CDR3 runs from the conserved cysteine through the conserved F or W. The D gene is left open where the match is weak. Clone sizes are given selectively: once, few, many, or a class where the clone is expanded.

v_gene,abundance,j_gene,d_gene,CDR3nt,CDR3aa
TRBV19,-,TRBJ2-1,-,TGTGCCAGTAGTATAGGAACATTTTCGAGCTCCTACAATGAGCAGTTCTTC,CASSIGTFSSSYNEQFF
TRBV5-1,-,TRBJ1-1,-,TGCGCCAGCAGCGACAGGACAGCACGCACTGAAGCTTTCTTT,CASSDRTARTEAFF
TRBV5-1,few,TRBJ1-5,TRBD1,TGCGCCAGCAGGGGACAGGGGGCCAATCAGCCCCAGCATTTT,CASRGQGANQPQHF
TRBV20-1,-,TRBJ1-2,-,TGCAGTGCTAGAACCGGGGATGGCTACACCTTC,CSARTGDGYTF
TRBV28,-,TRBJ1-2,-,TGTGCCAGCAGCCAGTCGGACGGATATGGCTACACCTTC,CASSQSDGYGYTF
TRBV19,once,TRBJ2-6,-,TGTGCCAGTAGTATAAGCGCCGAGATCAGCTCTGGGGCCAACGTCCTGACTTTC,CASSISAEISSGANVLTF
TRBV24-1,-,TRBJ2-2,-,TGTGCCACCTTCGACAGGTACACCGGGGAGCTGTTTTTT,CATFDRYTGELFF
TRBV5-1,-,TRBJ2-1,TRBD2,TGCGCCAGCAGCTTGGCCGGACTAGCGGGGGGTTTTGAGCAGTTCTTC,CASSLAGLAGGFEQFF
TRBV7-6,-,TRBJ2-1,TRBD1,TGTGCCAGCAGCTTGGGACAGGGGGCCGCCAATGAGCAGTTCTTC,CASSLGQGAANEQFF
TRBV15,-,TRBJ1-4,-,TGTGCCACCAGCAGAGCGGTTGCAACTAATGAAAAACTGTTTTTT,CATSRAVATNEKLFF
TRBV6-5,-,TRBJ1-1,TRBD1,TGTGCCAGCAGCTTCAGGGGGAGCACTGAAGCTTTCTTT,CASSFRGSTEAFF
TRBV5-1,-,TRBJ1-2,-,TGCGCCAGCAGCTCCGGAGCTAACTATGGCTACACCTTC,CASSSGANYGYTF
TRBV10-3,-,TRBJ2-3,TRBD2,TGTGCCATCAGTGTAGGACTAGCAGCAGATACGCAGTATTTT,CAISVGLAADTQYF
TRBV18,-,TRBJ1-6,-,TGTGCCAGCTCAGGAACCAGTTCCTATAATTCACCCCTCCACTTT,CASSGTSSYNSPLHF
TRBV9,-,TRBJ2-1,-,TGTGCCAGCAGCGTAGCGTTCAATGAGCAGTTCTTC,CASSVAFNEQFF
TRBV5-4,-,TRBJ1-2,-,TGTGCCAGCAGCTTGGCGGCGGGGCCCAACTATGGCTACACCTTC,CASSLAAGPNYGYTF
TRBV24-1,-,TRBJ1-2,TRBD1,TGTGTCACCAGTGATCCTAGACAGGGAGCGGTGGAAGAGGGCTACACCTTC,CVTSDPRQGAVEEGYTF
TRBV5-6,once,TRBJ2-2,TRBD2,TGTGCCAGCAGCTTGGGTAGCGGGGGCCTAACCGGGGAGCTGTTTTTT,CASSLGSGGLTGELFF
TRBV19,-,TRBJ2-7,-,TGTGCCAGTAGGCCTCGGACAGCCGGCGAGCAGTACTTC,CASRPRTAGEQYF
TRBV23-1,-,TRBJ2-7,TRBD1,TGCGCCAGCAGTCATCCCGGGCCGGGACAGGGCACAGCCTACGAGCAGTACTTC,CASSHPGPGQGTAYEQYF
TRBV30,-,TRBJ2-2,-,TGTGCCTGGATGGGTGGGGGGCGGACCGGGGAGCTGTTTTTT,CAWMGGGRTGELFF
TRBV7-6,-,TRBJ2-7,-,TGTGCCAGCAGCTTAGTCCAGAACTACTCCTACGAGCAGTACTTC,CASSLVQNYSYEQYF
TRBV4-1,-,TRBJ1-6,TRBD1,TGCGCCAGCAGCCAAGGAAGGACAGGGGGGGCCTATAATTCACCCCTCCATTTT,CASSQGRTGGAYNSPLHF
TRBV9,few,TRBJ1-5,-,TGTGCCAGCAGCGTAGGTAGCAATCAGCCCCAGCATTTT,CASSVGSNQPQHF
TRBV24-1,-,TRBJ1-5,-,TGTGCCACCCTTGGCGGGGGGCATGATCAGCCCCAGCATTTT,CATLGGGHDQPQHF
TRBV11-2,-,TRBJ1-1,-,TGTGCCAGCAGCCTGGGACTTATGAACACTGAAGCTTTCTTT,CASSLGLMNTEAFF
TRBV5-1,once,TRBJ2-3,-,TGCGCCAGCAGCAAGGGACCAGCGCTCGGGGATACGCAGTATTTT,CASSKGPALGDTQYF
TRBV7-2,-,TRBJ2-3,-,TGTGCCAGCAGCTTAATTTTCACAGATACGCAGTATTTT,CASSLIFTDTQYF
TRBV9,few,TRBJ2-7,-,TGTGCCAGCAGCGACCAGTTCTCCTACGAGCAGTACTTC,CASSDQFSYEQYF
TRBV5-5,-,TRBJ2-3,TRBD1,TGTGCCAGCACCTCCCTAGGGACAGGGGGCCCAGATACGCAGTATTTT,CASTSLGTGGPDTQYF
TRBV7-8,-,TRBJ2-1,TRBD1,TGTGCCAGCAGCAACACCCGGGACAGGGTCTTCGGGGAGCAGTTCTTC,CASSNTRDRVFGEQFF
TRBV14,-,TRBJ1-4,TRBD1,TGTGCCAGCAGCCAAGAACTGACAGGGATGGAAAAACTGTTTTTT,CASSQELTGMEKLFF
TRBV29-1,-,TRBJ2-3,TRBD2,TGCAGCGTATCCGGACTAGCGGGGGGTACAGATACGCAGTATTTT,CSVSGLAGGTDTQYF